This is a list of T cell receptor beta chains from one sample in a study of blood T cell repertoires in COVID-19. Repertoires were generated with immunoSEQ multiplex PCR, while TCRdb's copy carries only in-frame clones and drops some. The sample lists some 170,000 clones, 87% occurring once. Material: peripheral blood. Every receptor here comes from a woman in her forties or fifties with acute or convalescent COVID-19. Each CDR3 is given with its conserved first and last residue. The D gene is left open where the match is weak. Clone size is stated in some rows and not others, as once, few, many or a class when expanded.

size: -
J: TRBJ2-7
length: 13
D: -
V: TRBV30
DNA: TGTGCCTGGAGTCCCACTCCACGGGAGGAGCAGTACTTC
CDR3: CAWSPTPREEQYF

size: -
J: TRBJ1-1
length: 13
D: TRBD1
V: TRBV6-2/TRBV6-3
DNA: TGTGCCAGCAGCATTACAGGGGACACTGAAGCTTTCTTT
CDR3: CASSITGDTEAFF

size: -
J: TRBJ2-7
length: 16
D: TRBD2
V: TRBV7-9
DNA: TGTGCCAGCAGCCCAGTGGGGAGGGTGAGCTCCTACGAGCAGTACTTC
CDR3: CASSPVGRVSSYEQYF

size: -
J: TRBJ2-2
length: 15
D: TRBD2
V: TRBV24-1
DNA: TGTGCCACCAGTGGGGGACTAGCGGGCACCGGGGAGCTGTTTTTT
CDR3: CATSGGLAGTGELFF

size: -
J: TRBJ2-1
length: 14
D: TRBD2
V: TRBV11-3
DNA: TGTGCCAGCAGCGGGGGACTAGCGGGCAATGAGCAGTTCTTC
CDR3: CASSGGLAGNEQFF

size: -
J: TRBJ2-1
length: 18
D: TRBD2
V: TRBV7-8
DNA: TGTGCCAGCAGCTTACGCCACGGGCTAGCGGGGTCCTACAATGAGCAGTTCTTC
CDR3: CASSLRHGLAGSYNEQFF

size: -
J: TRBJ1-6
length: 14
D: -
V: TRBV4-1
DNA: TGTGCGGCGGGGCAGGAGTCCTATAATTCACCCCTCCACTTT
CDR3: CAAGQESYNSPLHF

size: -
J: TRBJ2-7
length: 15
D: -
V: TRBV27
DNA: TGTGCCAGCAATCTTAAGGGGGGGCCCTCCGGCGAGCAGTACTTC
CDR3: CASNLKGGPSGEQYF

size: -
J: TRBJ1-5
length: 16
D: TRBD1
V: TRBV18
DNA: TGTGCCAGCTCACCCCAAGGACAGGGTGGAGGGCAGCCCCAGCATTTT
CDR3: CASSPQGQGGGQPQHF

size: -
J: TRBJ1-6
length: 15
D: -
V: TRBV5-1
DNA: TGCGCCAGCAGCTTGACGGGGACATCTAATTCACCCCTCCACTTT
CDR3: CASSLTGTSNSPLHF

size: -
J: TRBJ1-1
length: 13
D: -
V: TRBV11-2
DNA: TGTGCCAGCAGCGGACAGATGAACACTGAAGCTTTCTTT
CDR3: CASSGQMNTEAFF

size: -
J: TRBJ2-1
length: 15
D: TRBD2
V: TRBV7-9
DNA: TGTGCCAGCAGCCCTTCGGCGGGAGGGCGCGATGAGCAGTTCTTC
CDR3: CASSPSAGGRDEQFF

size: -
J: TRBJ2-3
length: 12
D: -
V: TRBV7-9
DNA: TGTGCCAGCAGTTTAGCGGACTATACGCAGTATTTT
CDR3: CASSLADYTQYF

size: -
J: TRBJ2-1
length: 16
D: TRBD2
V: TRBV5-4
DNA: TGTGCCAGCAGCTCCCCCGAGCGGGGGACGTACAATGAGCAGTTCTTC
CDR3: CASSSPERGTYNEQFF

size: -
J: TRBJ2-7
length: 13
D: -
V: TRBV19
DNA: TGTGCCAGTACCGGAGTGGGAGCCTACGAGCAGTACTTC
CDR3: CASTGVGAYEQYF

size: -
J: TRBJ2-2
length: 18
D: TRBD2
V: TRBV24-1
DNA: TGTGCCACCAGTGAAGGACTAGTTTCTAGCTCCTGGGCCGGGGAGCTGTTTTTT
CDR3: CATSEGLVSSSWAGELFF

size: few
J: TRBJ1-2
length: 14
D: TRBD1
V: TRBV7-9
DNA: TGTGCCAGCAGCTTAGGGCAGGGGGGTGATGGCTACACCTTC
CDR3: CASSLGQGGDGYTF

size: -
J: TRBJ1-6
length: 16
D: TRBD1
V: TRBV5-1
DNA: TGCGCCAGCAGCTTGGCCCTCGGGACAGCTTATTCACCCCTCCACTTT
CDR3: CASSLALGTAYSPLHF

size: once
J: TRBJ1-2
length: 16
D: TRBD1
V: TRBV4-3
DNA: TGCGCCAGCAGTCCCCGCGGACAGGGGGCCTACTATGGCTACACCTTC
CDR3: CASSPRGQGAYYGYTF

size: -
J: TRBJ1-4
length: 19
D: TRBD1
V: TRBV19
DNA: TGTGCCAGTAGTCCCCGGGCGCCGGGACAGGGGCCAGGGGGTGAAAAACTGTTTTTT
CDR3: CASSPRAPGQGPGGEKLFF

size: -
J: TRBJ1-2
length: 17
D: TRBD1
V: TRBV5-4
DNA: TGTGCCAGCAGCTTGGCCGATAGGGGGCTGCGAGGCTATGGCTACACCTTC
CDR3: CASSLADRGLRGYGYTF

size: few
J: TRBJ1-2
length: 15
D: TRBD1
V: TRBV2
DNA: TGTGCCAGCAGGGCGACCGGGACAGAGGTGAATGGCTACACCTTC
CDR3: CASRATGTEVNGYTF

size: -
J: TRBJ1-4
length: 15
D: -
V: TRBV5-1
DNA: TGCGCCAGCAGCGGAACAGGTGCAACTAATGAAAAACTGTTTTTT
CDR3: CASSGTGATNEKLFF

size: -
J: TRBJ2-3
length: 14
D: -
V: TRBV3-1/TRBV3-2
DNA: TGTGCCAGCAGCCATGACCAGCGGGCCGATACGCAGTATTTT
CDR3: CASSHDQRADTQYF

size: -
J: TRBJ1-1
length: 16
D: -
V: TRBV7-9
DNA: TGTGCCAGCAGCTTAGCGCGGGCAGAATATAACACTGAAGCTTTCTTT
CDR3: CASSLARAEYNTEAFF

size: -
J: TRBJ2-5
length: 13
D: -
V: TRBV30
DNA: TGTGCCTGGAGTCGAGGGGGAAAGGAGACCCAGTACTTC
CDR3: CAWSRGGKETQYF

size: -
J: TRBJ1-5
length: 15
D: TRBD1
V: TRBV19
DNA: TGTGCCAGTAGTAGAGGGCAGGGGGTGTTTCAGCCCCAGCATTTT
CDR3: CASSRGQGVFQPQHF

size: -
J: TRBJ1-5
length: 15
D: TRBD1
V: TRBV7-8
DNA: TGTGCCAGCAGCTTAGTCCAGGGGGTGAATCAGCCCCAGCATTTT
CDR3: CASSLVQGVNQPQHF

size: -
J: TRBJ2-3
length: 16
D: -
V: TRBV24-1
DNA: TGTGCCACCAGTGATCCTACGCGGGACGGCACAGATACGCAGTATTTT
CDR3: CATSDPTRDGTDTQYF

size: -
J: TRBJ2-7
length: 15
D: -
V: TRBV25-1
DNA: TGTGCCAGCAGTACGAGGAATTTTCTAACCTACGAGCAGTACTTC
CDR3: CASSTRNFLTYEQYF